This T cell receptor (beta chain) was retrieved from a study of circulating and synovial CD4+ cells in juvenile arthritis. Germline V gene sequence: CDR1 SEHNR, CDR2 FQNEAQ (reference sequence). This CDR3 spans 15 amino acids. Trimming cost V 6 bases and J 5 bases, with 17 bases left between them. The data were produced by immunoSEQ multiplex PCR, yet TCRdb's version contains in-frame clones alone and is incomplete. The sample lists about 14,000 clones, approximately 83% occurring once. General study findings and limits: These blood cells shared more CDR3 sequences with synovium than bulk blood. CPL and bulk CD4 samples differed at least tenfold in T cell genomes. The pathogenic-like versus bulk T cell difference escaped Vbeta family analysis.

Donors were patients with active juvenile idiopathic arthritis. This clone has a handful of counts. Its antigen remains unidentified. Material: CD4+ T cells from synovial fluid. The chain is built from TRBV7-9 and TRBJ2-1; D might be TRBD2 (5 bases). This TCR came from a human patient with juvenile idiopathic arthritis. Some clones in this sample may be carry-over from other donors' samples. In nucleotides, the CDR3 is TGTGCCAGCAGTCCCATGGAGACTACCGACAATGAGCAGTTCTTC. Translation gives CASSPMETTDNEQFF.